The 22 T cell receptor beta chains below were found in one sample sequenced in a study of T cell responses to AZD1222 COVID-19 vaccine. Profiled with immunoSEQ multiplex PCR; TCRdb holds only in-frame clones, not every one. In the table there are 86,000 or so clones, around nine tenths of which are singletons. The material sequenced was peripheral blood, taken 28 days after the second AZD1222 dose. The source of these receptors is an adult who received the AZD1222 COVID-19 vaccine.

The rearrangement links TRBV7-2 to TRBJ2-7; D remains unclear. Trimming cost V 5 bases and J 1 base, with 18 bases left between them. The CDR3 runs 16 residues. Germline V gene sequence: CDR1 SGHTA, CDR2 FQGNSA. The CDR3 coding sequence is TGTGCCAGCAGCCCAGATAGGCCAGTTATATCCTACGAGCAGTACTTC. Encoded protein: CASSPDRPVISYEQYF. The full variable domain, its missing parts supplied by reference TRBV7-2 and TRBJ2-7, is GAGVSQSPSNKVTEKGKDVELRCDPISGHTALYWYRQSLGQGLEFLIYFQGNSAPDKSGLPSDRFSAERTGGSVSTLTIQRTQQEDSAVYLCASSPDRPVISYEQYFGPGTRLTVT.

This rearrangement joins TRBV11-2 to TRBJ1-2, with 9 bases matching TRBD1. The trim removed 4 bases at V and 4 bases at J, leaving 10 bases unmatched. The CDR3 consists of 16 residues. Germline V gives CDR1 SGHAT, CDR2 FQNNGV. The chain's CDR3 is CASSSEQGARVYGYTF. The DNA for the CDR3 is TGTGCCAGCAGCTCCGAACAGGGGGCGAGGGTCTATGGCTACACCTTC.

The chain recombines TRBV19 with TRBJ1-2; 7 positions agree with TRBD1. This CDR3 is 13 amino acids long. The germline CDR1 and CDR2 sequences are LNHDA and SQIVND (reference sequence). V lost 10 bases and J lost 8; bases outside the gene matches: 13. The CDR3 is CATAPNRDRGYTF. CDR3 DNA sequence: TGTGCCACCGCACCGAATCGGGACAGAGGCTACACCTTC.

This clone has only one observation. The chain carries TRBV28 and TRBJ1-1, with TRBD1 matching over 7 bases. Germline CDR1 is MDHEN and CDR2 is SYDVKM. The CDR3 consists of 14 residues. The CDR3 protein is CASRGTITPTEAFF. The CDR3 DNA reads as TGTGCATCCAGGGGGACTATCACTCCCACTGAAGCTTTCTTT.

This chain uses TRBV4-1 with TRBJ2-7, with a possible D match to TRBD2 (5 bases). In germline, CDR1 is MGHRA, CDR2 YSYEKL. The V end was cut by 0 bases, the J end by 4 bases, with 10 bases between. CDR3 size: 14 residues. The chain's CDR3 is CASSQDLTGYEQYF. The CDR3 DNA reads as TGCGCCAGCAGCCAAGACTTGACGGGATACGAGCAGTACTTC.

The CDR3 DNA reads as TGTGCCAGCAGTTTCATGCGACTAGCGGACCAAAGCTCCTACAATGAGCAGTTCTTC. It is translated as CASSFMRLADQSSYNEQFF. The rearrangement joins TRBV6-2 or TRBV6-3 to TRBJ2-1, with TRBD2 identical over 9 bases. Germline CDR1 and CDR2: MNHEY and SVGEGT. The CDR3 spans 19 residues. With 4 bases clipped from V and 0 bases from J, the junction kept 13 bases outside the gene matches.

The chain joins TRBV19 to TRBJ1-6; no clear D gene. The V end lost 3 bases, the J end lost 8 bases, and 11 bases lay between the germline ends. CDR3 length equals 14 residues. CDR1 and CDR2 from the germline V gene are LNHDA and SQIVND (reference sequence). Here the CDR3 reads CASSITDIDSPLHF. In nucleotides, the CDR3 is TGTGCCAGTAGTATTACGGATATCGATTCACCCCTCCACTTT.

This chain connects TRBV6-5 to TRBJ2-3, with D possibly matching TRBD2 (5 bases). Trimming took off 7 bases at V and 6 bases at J, with 14 bases between the two ends. The CDR3 contains 13 residues. CDR1 is MNHEY, CDR2 SVGAGI, per germline. The CDR3 is CASTLARRDTQYF. CDR3 nucleotides: TGTGCCAGCACTCTAGCTAGAAGGGATACGCAGTATTTT.

The chain joins TRBV29-1 to TRBJ2-1; D uncertain. CDR3 length equals 11 residues. Germline CDR1 and CDR2: SQVTM and ANQGSEA. The ends were cut back, 4 bases at V and 8 bases at J, with 9 bases in the middle. As DNA, the CDR3 is TGCAGCGTTGTACCATGGGATGAGCAGTTCTTC. It codes for CSVVPWDEQFF.

This clone is a singleton in its sample. The chain joins TRBV13 to TRBJ1-1; D remains unclear. Looked up from germline, CDR1 is PRHDT and CDR2 is FYEKMQ (reference sequence). The CDR3 loop spans 13 amino acids. V lost 5 bases and J lost 1, with 8 bases in between. The CDR3 reads CASSPLWNTEAFF. The DNA of the CDR3 is TGTGCCAGCAGCCCACTTTGGAACACTGAAGCTTTCTTT. Full variable domain (missing parts from reference TRBV13 and TRBJ1-1): AAGVIQSPRHLIKEKRETATLKCYPIPRHDTVYWYQQGPGQDPQFLISFYEKMQSDKGSIPDRFSAQQFSDYHSELNMSSLELGDSALYFCASSPLWNTEAFFGQGTRLTVV.

This clone appeared a single time. The CDR3 region has the DNA TGTGCCAGCAGCGCCCGGGACCATTACACCGGGGAGCTGTTTTTT. Residues: CASSARDHYTGELFF. The rearrangement uses TRBV21-1 and TRBJ2-2. TRBV21-1 is described as a pseudogene. The CDR3 is made up of 15 amino acids.

V and J are TRBV11-2 and TRBJ2-7, with 10 bases identical to TRBD2. There are 15 residues in the CDR3. CDR1 SGHAT and CDR2 FQNNGV come from the germline V gene. V shed 5 bases and J 7 bases; nucleotides not matched to a gene: 11. The CDR3 protein is CASSPRTSGWLEQYF. CDR3 DNA sequence: TGTGCCAGCAGCCCGCGGACTAGCGGCTGGTTGGAGCAGTACTTC.

J is TRBJ2-1 and V is TRBV10-3, with unresolved D. Looked up from germline, CDR1 is ENHRY and CDR2 is SYGVKD. V shed 4 bases and J shed 2 bases, with 6 bases lying between them. CDR3 size: 13 residues. The CDR3 here is CAISGAPYNEQFF. The CDR3 coding sequence is TGTGCCATCAGTGGAGCACCCTACAATGAGCAGTTCTTC.

In DNA form, the CDR3 reads TGTGCCAGCAGCTTAGGGGGGGGCTCTGGGGCCAACGTCCTGACTTTC. It specifies CASSLGGGSGANVLTF. This chain connects TRBV11-2 to TRBJ2-6; 7 bases fit TRBD2. CDR1 SGHAT and CDR2 FQNNGV come from the germline V gene. The trim removed 1 base at V and 0 bases at J, leaving 0 bases unmatched. The CDR3 runs to 16 residues.

This rearrangement joins TRBV24-1 to TRBJ2-2, with TRBD1 matching 7 bases. Unmatched junction bases numbered 24, after V lost 9 bases and J lost 6 bases. CDR1 is KGHDR, CDR2 SFDVKD, per germline. CDR3 length: 19 residues. The CDR3 DNA follows: TGTGCCACCGGAATCGGGACAGCGAACACCGGGTGGCTCGCCGGGGAGCTGTTTTTT. This translates into CATGIGTANTGWLAGELFF.

The chain is built from TRBV7-9 and TRBJ1-2; perhaps TRBD1 as D (5 bases). This CDR3 spans 12 amino acids. CDR1 and CDR2 from the germline V gene are SEHNR and FQNEAQ (reference sequence). Deletions cut 3 bases from V and 7 bases from J, with 9 bases between. Here the CDR3 reads CASSFSGGGYTF. The CDR3 DNA sequence: TGTGCCAGCAGCTTCTCCGGGGGTGGCTACACCTTC.

The V call is TRBV28, the J call TRBJ1-1, with TRBD1 matching over 7 bases. The J segment lost 12 bases and the V segment lost 6 bases, leaving 13 bases of the junction unmatched. Germline V lookup: CDR1 MDHEN, CDR2 SYDVKM. The CDR3 loop spans 13 amino acids. DNA for the CDR3: TGTGCCAGCAGACCAGGGGGGCCGGTCTGGCCTTTCTTT. This translates into CASRPGGPVWPFF.

The rearrangement joins TRBV6-5 to TRBJ2-1; unclear D gene. From germline, CDR1 is MNHEY and CDR2 SVGAGI. V lost 8 bases and J 5 bases, leaving 13 bases between the germline ends. The CDR3 length is 13 residues. CDR3 sequence reads: CASGSDSHNEQFF. CDR3 coding DNA: TGTGCCAGCGGGTCAGACTCACACAATGAGCAGTTCTTC.

This sequence joins TRBV6-2 or TRBV6-3 and TRBJ2-7; 10 nucleotides match TRBD2. This CDR3 has 17 amino acids. J lost 3 bases, V lost 3 bases, and 11 bases had no gene match. Germline assignment: CDR1 MNHEY and CDR2 SVGEGT. CDR3 in DNA: TGTGCCAGCAGTTATCCGTTTGGGGCTAGCGGGAGCTACGAGCAGTACTTC. Translation: CASSYPFGASGSYEQYF.

The V call is TRBV5-6, the J call TRBJ2-7; 8 bases align to TRBD1. Germline V gene data show CDR1 as SGHDT and CDR2 as YYEEEE. Trimming removed 0 bases from V and 4 bases from J; junction bases left unmatched: 6. CDR3 length: 15 residues. The DNA of the CDR3 is TGTGCCAGCAGCTTGGCTTACAGGGGGATGTACGAGCAGTACTTC. Its translation: CASSLAYRGMYEQYF.

The rearrangement uses TRBV7-9 and TRBJ1-2; D is unresolved. The CDR3 is made up of 11 amino acids. Germline V gene data show CDR1 as SEHNR and CDR2 as FQNEAQ (reference sequence). With 4 bases removed from V and 0 bases from J, the gap between germline ends came to 0 bases. Written as DNA, the CDR3 is TGTGCCAGCAGCTCTAACTATGGCTACACCTTC. Translated: CASSSNYGYTF. The variable domain in full, completed from reference TRBV7-9 and TRBJ1-2, reads DTGVSQNPRHKITKRGQNVTFRCDPISEHNRLYWYRQTLGQGPEFLTYFQNEAQLEKSRLLSDRFSAERPKGSFSTLEIQRTEQGDSAMYLCASSSNYGYTFGSGTRLTVV.

This clone was detected a few times. The chain employs TRBV21-1 and TRBJ2-7. TRBV21-1 is a listed pseudogene. CDR3 length: 14 residues. DNA for the CDR3: TGTGCCAGCAGCAAAGGAGGGGAACCCTACGAGCAGTACTTC. Translated, it gives CASSKGGEPYEQYF.